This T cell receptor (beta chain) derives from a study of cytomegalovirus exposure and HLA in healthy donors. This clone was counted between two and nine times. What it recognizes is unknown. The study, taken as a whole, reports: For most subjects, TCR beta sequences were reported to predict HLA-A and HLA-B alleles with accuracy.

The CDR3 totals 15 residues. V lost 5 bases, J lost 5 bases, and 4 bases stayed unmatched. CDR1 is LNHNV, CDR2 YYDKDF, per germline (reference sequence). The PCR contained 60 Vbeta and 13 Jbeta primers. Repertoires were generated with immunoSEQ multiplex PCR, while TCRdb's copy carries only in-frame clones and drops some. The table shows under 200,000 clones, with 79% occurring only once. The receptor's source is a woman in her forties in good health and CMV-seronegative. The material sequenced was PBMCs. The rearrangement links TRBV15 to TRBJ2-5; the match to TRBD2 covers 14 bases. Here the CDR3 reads CATSGLAGGLETQYF. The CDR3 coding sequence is TGTGCCACCAGCGGACTAGCGGGAGGTTTGGAGACCCAGTACTTC.